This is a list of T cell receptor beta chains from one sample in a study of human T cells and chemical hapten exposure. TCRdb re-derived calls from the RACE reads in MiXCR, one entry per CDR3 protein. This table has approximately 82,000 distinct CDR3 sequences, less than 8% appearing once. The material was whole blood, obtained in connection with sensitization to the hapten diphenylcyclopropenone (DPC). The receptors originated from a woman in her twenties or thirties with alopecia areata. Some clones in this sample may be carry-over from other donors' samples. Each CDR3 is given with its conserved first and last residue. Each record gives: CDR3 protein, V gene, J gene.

CASSALQGGGYQETQYF	TRBV25-1	TRBJ2-5
CSARDPGGPDTEAFF	TRBV20-1	TRBJ1-1
CASSLGAGPSGEQYF	TRBV13	TRBJ2-7
CASSLDPDRAANYGYTF	TRBV7-6	TRBJ1-2
CAISESSGLAGTYEQYF	TRBV10-3	TRBJ2-7
CSARASSSWTGSYEQYF	TRBV20-1	TRBJ2-7
CASSRLDRAHEQYF	TRBV14	TRBJ2-7
CASSWRDSLTEAFF	TRBV5-1	TRBJ1-1
CSDGQGPYGYTF	TRBV29-1	TRBJ1-2
CASSQGPPNTEAFF	TRBV4-1	TRBJ1-1
CAWSGGSGPDTQYF	TRBV30	TRBJ2-3
CASSLAGSPYHF	TRBV12-3/TRBV12-4	TRBJ1-6
CASSGEWGPNEQFF	TRBV28	TRBJ2-1
CASSAPGLGTDTQYF	TRBV7-9	TRBJ2-3
CASSKTGATRHYNSPLHF	TRBV27	TRBJ1-6
CASSPWLGVDQPQHF	TRBV6-5	TRBJ1-5
CASSRGGYQETQYF	TRBV12-3/TRBV12-4	TRBJ2-5
CASAREWGAGELFF	TRBV27	TRBJ2-2
CASATRRQGAVDTGELFF	TRBV2	TRBJ2-2
CASSSSGGANEQFF	TRBV6-2/TRBV6-3	TRBJ2-1
CASRVQSSYNEQFF	TRBV7-8	TRBJ2-1
CASSSRGRNTEAFF	TRBV12-3/TRBV12-4	TRBJ1-1
CASSPSGTGRLVRFF	TRBV6-6	TRBJ2-1